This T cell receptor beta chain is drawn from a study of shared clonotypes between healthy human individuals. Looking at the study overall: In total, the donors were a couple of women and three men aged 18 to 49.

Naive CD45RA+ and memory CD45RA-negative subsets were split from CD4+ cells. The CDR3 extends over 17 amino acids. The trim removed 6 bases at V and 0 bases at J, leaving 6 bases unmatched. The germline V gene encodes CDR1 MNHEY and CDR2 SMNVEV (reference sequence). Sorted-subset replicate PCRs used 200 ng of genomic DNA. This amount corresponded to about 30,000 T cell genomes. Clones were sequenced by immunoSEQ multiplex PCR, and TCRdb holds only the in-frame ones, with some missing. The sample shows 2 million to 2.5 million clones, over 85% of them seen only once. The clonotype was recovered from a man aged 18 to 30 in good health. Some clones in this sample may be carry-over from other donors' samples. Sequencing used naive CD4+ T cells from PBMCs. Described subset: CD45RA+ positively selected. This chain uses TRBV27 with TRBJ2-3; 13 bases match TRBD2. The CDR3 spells CASSLQTSGRSTDTQYF. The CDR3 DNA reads TGTGCCAGCAGCCTCCAGACTAGCGGGAGGAGCACAGATACGCAGTATTTT.